A single sample gave rise to the 30 T cell receptor beta chains below, sequenced in a study of vaccination and CD4 T cells after COVID-19. Their cognate antigens are unknown. The Oncomine TCR Beta short-read assay sequenced DNA from cultured CD4+ T cells. TCRdb ran MiXCR on the PCR reads and lists one entry per CDR3 protein. The sample contains about 11,000 distinct CDR3 sequences, roughly half of which appear only once. Treatment here: roughly 10-day PBMC culture with coronavirus spike peptide pools or control peptides (ViraFEST assay). Sequencing was done on a sample of CD4+ T cells from blood, cultured in vitro. The receptors stem from a human donor who had recovered from COVID-19.

This clonotype was found a few times. The gene calls are TRBV6-2 or TRBV6-3 and TRBJ1-1; 7 nucleotides agree with TRBD1. V was pared by 1 base and J by 5 bases, with 16 bases of the junction left unmatched. Germline V gene data show CDR1 as MNHEY and CDR2 as SVGEGT. CDR3 length equals 18 residues. The CDR3, as DNA: TGTGCCAGCAGTTACTGGGACCCGACAGGGCTAGGGTCGACTGAAGCTTTCTTT. Protein: CASSYWDPTGLGSTEAFF.

V usage is TRBV7-2 and J usage is TRBJ2-7; 10 bases are a match to TRBD2. Germline CDR1 and CDR2: SGHTA and FQGNSA. The J segment lost 3 bases and the V segment lost 5 bases, leaving 7 bases of the junction unmatched. This CDR3 region has 15 residues. This CDR3 reads CASSVLAGEDYEQYF. CDR3 in DNA: TGTGCCAGCAGCGTGCTAGCGGGAGAGGACTACGAGCAGTACTTC.

This clonotype appeared once. The V and J genes are TRBV10-2 and TRBJ2-2; TRBD2 aligns across 10 bases. The V segment lost 4 bases and the J segment 6 bases; nucleotides outside the gene matches: 5. Germline V gene lookup returns CDR1 WSHSY and CDR2 SAAADI. The CDR3 loop spans 15 amino acids. The CDR3 spells CASSVASGSSGELFF. CDR3 DNA: TGCGCCAGCAGTGTCGCTAGCGGGAGTTCCGGGGAGCTGTTTTTT.

About this clonotype: The CDR3 does not close with the conserved phenylalanine or tryptophan, likely indicating a read error. V and J are TRBV6-5 and TRBJ2-6; a weak D match, TRBD2 (5 bases). The CDR3 runs to 18 residues. V lost 4 bases to trimming and J lost 0 bases, with 16 bases between them. Germline V gives CDR1 MNHEY, CDR2 SVGAGI. CDR3 region: CASSFPASPHSGANVLTL. The CDR3, as DNA: TGTGCCAGCAGTTTCCCGGCTAGCCCCCACTCTGGGGCCAACGTCCTGACTCTC.

The chain recombines TRBV20-1 with TRBJ2-4, with D perhaps TRBD2 (5 bases). In germline, CDR1 is DFQATT, CDR2 SNEGSKA (reference sequence). Between the trimmed V and J ends, which lost 4 bases and 6 bases, there was a span of 31 bases. The length of the CDR3 is 19 residues. DNA for the CDR3: TGCAGTGCTATCTCTAACCGGGTTCCACACACTGCTCGGGGAAACATTCAGTACTTC. It specifies CSAISNRVPHTARGNIQYF.

The rearrangement links TRBV9 to TRBJ2-3, with D unresolved. Trimming stripped 0 bases from V and 3 bases from J, with 8 bases between. This CDR3 contains 14 residues. Looked up from germline, CDR1 is SGDLS and CDR2 is YYNGEE. CDR3 bases: TGTGCCAGCAGCGTAGAGGTGGGGACAGATACGCAGTATTTT. This codes for CASSVEVGTDTQYF.

The table lists this clonotype with a few counts. This chain connects TRBV5-1 to TRBJ2-5; D unclear. Looked up from germline, CDR1 is SGHRS and CDR2 is YFSETQ. V lost 1 base, J lost 1 base, and 8 bases lay in between. This CDR3 comprises 14 residues. The CDR3 nucleotides are TGCGCCAGCAGCTTGAGGATTGGCCAAGAGACCCAGTACTTC. Its translation is CASSLRIGQETQYF.

This clonotype was detected only a few times. The V call is TRBV7-2, the J call TRBJ1-2; D uncertain. This CDR3 is 13 amino acids long. Germline V gene sequence: CDR1 SGHTA, CDR2 FQGNSA. V lost 2 bases and J 4 bases, leaving 8 bases between the germline ends. The CDR3 DNA follows: TGTGCCAGCAGCTTAAGGTTGAGCTATGGCTACACCTTC. Its protein product is CASSLRLSYGYTF.

The J gene is TRBJ2-7, the V gene TRBV15; D tentatively fits TRBD1 or TRBD2 (6 bases each). V lost 0 bases and J 7 bases, leaving 10 bases between the germline ends. Germline V gene data show CDR1 as LNHNV and CDR2 as YYDKDF (reference sequence). The CDR3 has 13 amino acids. The CDR3 coding sequence is TGTGCCACCAGCAGAGATCGGGGGCGAGAGCAGTACTTC. Amino acids: CATSRDRGREQYF. Complete variable domain (other parts from reference TRBV15 and TRBJ2-7): DAMVIQNPRYQVTQFGKPVTLSCSQTLNHNVMYWYQQKSSQAPKLLFHYYDKDFNNEADTPDNFQSRRPNTSFCFLDIRSPGLGDTAMYLCATSRDRGREQYFGPGTRLTVT.

The chain recombines TRBV27 with TRBJ2-5; tentatively, D is TRBD2 (5 bases). V gave up 7 bases and J gave up 6 bases, with 15 bases separating them. Germline loops: CDR1 MNHEY, CDR2 SMNVEV (reference sequence). The CDR3 has 13 amino acids. The CDR3 DNA sequence: TGTGCCAGCATGTCGGGGATCAGAAAGACCCAGTACTTC. Residues: CASMSGIRKTQYF.

The chain uses TRBV5-7 and TRBJ2-7; D is unclear. TRBV5-7 is filed as an ORF, its function uncertain. This CDR3 region has 15 residues. The V end lost 0 bases, the J end lost 2 bases, and 12 bases lay between the germline ends. CDR3 bases: TGTGCCAGCAGCTTGGACCCCCAGGAGCCCTACGAGCAGTACTTC. Encoded protein: CASSLDPQEPYEQYF.

The V and J genes are TRBV20-1 and TRBJ2-7; 9 bases fit TRBD1. CDR1 and CDR2 (germline): DFQATT, SNEGSKA (reference sequence). The V segment lost 5 bases and the J segment 2 bases; nucleotides outside the gene matches: 4. The CDR3 spans 13 residues. The CDR3 loop is CSAGDRDPYEQYF. CDR3 bases: TGCAGTGCTGGGGACAGGGACCCCTACGAGCAGTACTTC.

This chain uses TRBV20-1 with TRBJ2-3; 15 bases match TRBD2. The V gene's germline CDR1 is DFQATT and CDR2 SNEGSKA (reference sequence). This CDR3 has 17 amino acids. V dropped 4 bases and J dropped 4; count of bases not matched to a gene: 9. CDR3 coding DNA: TGCAGTGCTAACCCCGGGACTAGCGGGAGGAGCCCAGATACGCAGTATTTT. This gives the protein CSANPGTSGRSPDTQYF.

This clonotype was seen only a few times. This chain links TRBV29-1 with TRBJ2-5; 9 positions match TRBD2. Germline assignment: CDR1 SQVTM and CDR2 ANQGSEA. V dropped 4 bases and J dropped 4; count of bases not matched to a gene: 7. This CDR3 is built from 14 residues. For the CDR3, the DNA is TGCAGCGTTGTCGGCGGGGGGGCAGGAGAGACCCAGTACTTC. Its translation is CSVVGGGAGETQYF.

This clonotype was seen more than once but under ten times. The chain's CDR3 is CASSLGIKETQYF. The CDR3 DNA follows: TGTGCCAGCAGCCTCGGGATAAAAGAGACCCAGTACTTC. The V gene is TRBV6-1, the J gene TRBJ2-5; a possible D gene is TRBD2 (5 bases). The CDR3 runs 13 residues. V gave up 6 bases and J gave up 3 bases, with 11 bases separating them. Germline lookup yields CDR1 MNHNS and CDR2 SASEGT.

This clonotype was detected a few times. CDR3 nucleotide sequence: TGCAGTGCTAGAGGGCAGGGGGGACATAATTCACCCCTCCACTTT. Protein: CSARGQGGHNSPLHF. This chain links TRBV20-1 with TRBJ1-6, with TRBD1 matching 7 bases. Germline lookup yields CDR1 DFQATT and CDR2 SNEGSKA (reference sequence). J lost 5 bases, V lost 1 base, and 5 bases had no gene match. The CDR3 extends over 15 amino acids.

The genes are TRBV20-1 and TRBJ2-3, with a weak D call TRBD1 (6 bases). The CDR3 length is 17 residues. Germline V gene sequence: CDR1 DFQATT, CDR2 SNEGSKA (reference sequence). With 1 base removed from V and 1 base from J, the gap between germline ends came to 18 bases. The CDR3 sequence is CSARANRVPWGTDTQYF. CDR3 DNA sequence: TGCAGTGCTAGAGCTAACAGGGTCCCCTGGGGCACAGATACGCAGTATTTT.

In DNA form, the CDR3 reads TGTGCCAGCAGTTTTCGGGGGCTCTATGGCTACACCTTC. It encodes CASSFRGLYGYTF. The chain is built from TRBV6-2 or TRBV6-3 and TRBJ1-2; tentative D call: TRBD1 (6 bases). Germline lookup yields CDR1 MNHEY and CDR2 SVGEGT. This CDR3 region has 13 residues. The ends were cut back, 4 bases at V and 4 bases at J, with 10 bases in the middle.

The chain uses TRBV24-1 and TRBJ2-7; tentative D call: TRBD1 (5 bases). This CDR3 spans 15 amino acids. Per germline, CDR1 KGHDR and CDR2 SFDVKD. V was trimmed by 4 bases and J by 4 bases, leaving 16 bases between them. CDR3: CATSDSVRGRYEQYF. Written as DNA, the CDR3 is TGTGCCACCAGTGACTCCGTAAGGGGAAGGTACGAGCAGTACTTC.

The chain couples TRBV10-3 to TRBJ1-1; D call uncertain. Per germline, CDR1 ENHRY and CDR2 SYGVKD. This CDR3 comprises 15 residues. Trimming left V 2 bases short and J 0 bases short, with 10 bases between. The CDR3 sequence: CAISEVGNMNTEAFF. In nucleotides, the CDR3 is TGTGCCATCAGTGAGGTAGGCAACATGAACACTGAAGCTTTCTTT.

The chain employs TRBV6-1 and TRBJ1-2, with 7 bases aligning to TRBD1. The germline V gene has CDR1 MNHNS and CDR2 SASEGT. This CDR3 is 17 amino acids long. V was pared by 6 bases and J by 4 bases, with 17 bases of the junction left unmatched. The CDR3 DNA reads TGTGCCAGCAGCCAAAGGGGCTCGACAGGGCGGGTCTATGGCTACACCTTC. This encodes CASSQRGSTGRVYGYTF.

This clonotype was detected only once. V and J are TRBV20-1 and TRBJ1-2; TRBD1 matches 10 bases. CDR1 and CDR2 (germline): DFQATT, SNEGSKA (reference sequence). J was trimmed by 1 base and V by 5 bases; bases with no gene match: 7. The CDR3 contains 15 residues. The CDR3 protein is CSAPDRGYLNYGYTF. The DNA of the CDR3 is TGCAGTGCTCCGGACAGGGGGTATCTTAACTATGGCTACACCTTC.

The CDR3 is CASSTGDRDRSYTF. The CDR3 DNA follows: TGTGCCAGCAGTACCGGGGACAGGGATAGGAGCTACACCTTC. The chain joins TRBV5-6 to TRBJ1-2, with 9 bases lining up with TRBD1. The V and J ends lost 5 bases and 9 bases, in that order; junction bases with no gene match: 11. Germline-derived CDR1 and CDR2 are SGHDT and YYEEEE. This CDR3 region has 14 residues.

This clonotype was counted only a few times. The genes are TRBV27 and TRBJ1-2, with 7 bases identical to TRBD1. The CDR3 loop spans 15 amino acids. The germline V gene encodes CDR1 MNHEY and CDR2 SMNVEV (reference sequence). The junction had 11 bases not matched to a gene; V was cut back by 2 bases and J by 8 bases. This chain's CDR3 is CASSLAGGAPKGYTF. Here the CDR3 DNA reads TGTGCCAGCAGTTTAGCAGGGGGGGCGCCTAAGGGCTACACCTTC.

This chain connects TRBV2 to TRBJ1-2; D possibly corresponds to TRBD1 (6 bases). Germline CDR1 is SNHLY and CDR2 is FYNNEI. Trimming left V 8 bases short and J 6 bases short, with 22 bases between. This CDR3 comprises 15 residues. The CDR3 DNA reads as TGTGCCAGCTCGGGGCCCAGGGGAGGACTAGATGGCTACACCTTC. Protein: CASSGPRGGLDGYTF. The full variable domain, rest sourced from reference TRBV2 and TRBJ1-2, is EPEVTQTPSHQVTQMGQEVILRCVPISNHLYFYWYRQILGQKVEFLVSFYNNEISEKSEIFDDQFSVERPDGSNFTLKIRSTKLEDSAMYFCASSGPRGGLDGYTFGSGTRLTVV.

The chain links TRBV29-1 to TRBJ1-2, with D possibly matching TRBD1 (5 bases). Between the trimmed V and J ends, which lost 2 bases and 4 bases, there was a span of 8 bases. In germline, CDR1 is SQVTM, CDR2 ANQGSEA. CDR3 length equals 12 residues. CDR3 DNA: TGCAGCGTTGAATCAGGGTCCTATGGCTACACCTTC. Residues: CSVESGSYGYTF.

The chain uses TRBV20-1 and TRBJ1-2; 9 bases match TRBD1. This CDR3 is 12 amino acids long. Germline lookup yields CDR1 DFQATT and CDR2 SNEGSKA (reference sequence). J gave up 8 bases and V 5 bases, and 6 bases lay outside the gene matches. This chain's CDR3 is CSAQQGARGYTF. The CDR3 DNA follows: TGCAGTGCTCAACAGGGGGCGCGAGGCTACACCTTC.

V usage is TRBV25-1 and J usage is TRBJ1-2, with 9 bases identical to TRBD1. V lost 7 bases, J lost 2 bases, and 2 bases stayed unmatched. There are 13 residues in the CDR3. Germline V gene lookup returns CDR1 MGHDK and CDR2 SYGVNS. CDR3 region: CASNRGLNYGYTF. For the CDR3, the DNA is TGTGCCAGCAACAGGGGGCTAAACTATGGCTACACCTTC.

The V call is TRBV6-2 or TRBV6-3, the J call TRBJ1-2, with 10 bases identical to TRBD1. J was trimmed by 7 bases and V by 2 bases; bases with no gene match: 7. The germline CDR1 and CDR2 sequences are MNHEY and SVGEGT. This CDR3 region has 15 residues. The CDR3, as DNA: TGTGCCAGCAGTTACCTCCGGGACAGGGGAAGTGGCTACACCTTC. It is translated as CASSYLRDRGSGYTF.

This chain connects TRBV20-1 to TRBJ1-5; unclear D gene. V lost 6 bases and J 7 bases, leaving 13 bases between the germline ends. Germline CDR1 DFQATT, CDR2 SNEGSKA (reference sequence). CDR3 length: 12 residues. The CDR3 DNA sequence: TGCAGTGCCGGCCGGGGAGGCCAGCCCCAGCATTTT. It specifies CSAGRGGQPQHF.